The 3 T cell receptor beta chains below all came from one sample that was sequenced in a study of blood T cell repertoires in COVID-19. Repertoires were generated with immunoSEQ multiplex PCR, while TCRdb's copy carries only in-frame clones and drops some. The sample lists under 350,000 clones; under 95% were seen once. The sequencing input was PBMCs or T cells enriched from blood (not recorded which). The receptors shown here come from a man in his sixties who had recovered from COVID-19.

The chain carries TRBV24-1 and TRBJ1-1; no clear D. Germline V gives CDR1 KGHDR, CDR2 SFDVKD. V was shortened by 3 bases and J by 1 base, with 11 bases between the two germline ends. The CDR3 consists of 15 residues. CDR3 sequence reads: CATSDRVGGNTEAFF. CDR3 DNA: TGTGCCACCAGTGATCGGGTAGGAGGGAACACTGAAGCTTTCTTT.

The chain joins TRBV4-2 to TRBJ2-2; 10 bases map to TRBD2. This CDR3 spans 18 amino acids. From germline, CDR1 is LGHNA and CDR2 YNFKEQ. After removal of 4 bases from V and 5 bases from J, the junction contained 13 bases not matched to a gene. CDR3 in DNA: TGTGCCAGCAGCCGCCTAGCGGGGGTCCGGCAAGGAACCGGGGAGCTGTTTTTT. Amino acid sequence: CASSRLAGVRQGTGELFF.

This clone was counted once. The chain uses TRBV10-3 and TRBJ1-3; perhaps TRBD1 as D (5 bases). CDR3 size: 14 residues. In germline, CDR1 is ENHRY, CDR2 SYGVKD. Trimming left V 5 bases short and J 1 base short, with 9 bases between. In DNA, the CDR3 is TGTGCCATCAGTCCGCAGGGATCTGGAAACACCATATATTTT. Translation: CAISPQGSGNTIYF.